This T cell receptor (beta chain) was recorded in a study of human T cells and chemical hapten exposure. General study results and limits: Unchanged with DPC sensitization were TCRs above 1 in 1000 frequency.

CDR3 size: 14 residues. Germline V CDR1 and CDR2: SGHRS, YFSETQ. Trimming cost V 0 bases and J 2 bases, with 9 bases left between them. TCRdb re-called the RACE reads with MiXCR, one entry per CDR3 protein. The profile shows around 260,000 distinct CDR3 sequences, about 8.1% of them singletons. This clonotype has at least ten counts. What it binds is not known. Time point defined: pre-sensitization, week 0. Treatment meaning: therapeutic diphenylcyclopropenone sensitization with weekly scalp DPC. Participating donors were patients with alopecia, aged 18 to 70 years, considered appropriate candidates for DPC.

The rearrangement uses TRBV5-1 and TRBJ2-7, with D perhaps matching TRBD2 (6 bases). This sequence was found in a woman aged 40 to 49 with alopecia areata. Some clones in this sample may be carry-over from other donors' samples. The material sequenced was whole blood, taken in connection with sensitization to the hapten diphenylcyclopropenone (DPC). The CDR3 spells CASSLDRGTYEQYF. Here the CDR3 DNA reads TGCGCCAGCAGCTTGGATCGCGGGACCTACGAGCAGTACTTC.